This T cell receptor beta chain originates from a study of blood T cell repertoires in COVID-19. Study in general: Acute and convalescent COVID-19 samples came from the United States, Italy and Spain. Nucleic acid was either cDNA or gDNA, and it came from T cells, B-cell-depleted T cells, or PBMCs.

Trimming removed 0 bases from V and 0 bases from J; junction bases left unmatched: 3. There are 18 residues in the CDR3. Germline V CDR1 and CDR2: SGHNT, YENEEA. Original methodology: Counts of nucleated cells, estimated from reference gene primer amplification, were obtained. TCRdb's copy holds only in-frame clones and misses some; the assay was immunoSEQ multiplex PCR. Clone size and V and J calls were adopted from that table, with D and trimming inferred from the DNA. The sample has some 140,000 clones; roughly 80% are singletons. The sequence was obtained from an older woman with acute or convalescent COVID-19. Sequenced sample: peripheral blood. The chain is built from TRBV11-3 and TRBJ2-3; 13 bases match TRBD2. The DNA for the CDR3 is TGTGCCAGCAGCTTAGATCTGACTAGCGGGGGGAGCACAGATACGCAGTATTTT. Protein product: CASSLDLTSGGSTDTQYF.